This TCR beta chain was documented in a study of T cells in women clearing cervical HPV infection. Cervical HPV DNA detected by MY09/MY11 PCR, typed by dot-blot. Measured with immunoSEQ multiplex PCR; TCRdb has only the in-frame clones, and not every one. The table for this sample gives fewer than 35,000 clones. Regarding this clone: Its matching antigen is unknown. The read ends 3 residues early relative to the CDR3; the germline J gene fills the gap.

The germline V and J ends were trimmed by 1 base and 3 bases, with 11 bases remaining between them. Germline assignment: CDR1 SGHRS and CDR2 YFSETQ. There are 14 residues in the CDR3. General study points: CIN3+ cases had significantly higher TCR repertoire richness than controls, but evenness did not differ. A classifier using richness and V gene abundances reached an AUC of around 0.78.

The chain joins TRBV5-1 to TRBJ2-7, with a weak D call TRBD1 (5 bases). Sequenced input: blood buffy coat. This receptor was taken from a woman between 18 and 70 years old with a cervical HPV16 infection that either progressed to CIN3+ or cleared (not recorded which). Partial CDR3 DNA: TGCGCCAGCAGCTTGAGGGGCACCAACTACGAG. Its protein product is CASSLRGTNYE. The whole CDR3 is CASSLRGTNYEQYF.